This entry features one T cell receptor beta chain sequence. Its specificity is not known. CDR1 and CDR2 from the germline V gene are MNHEY and SVGAGI. The ends were cut back, 3 bases at V and 11 bases at J, with 10 bases in the middle. This CDR3 is 11 amino acids long. The sample belongs to a study of T cell repertoires in cytomegalovirus infection. Looking at the study overall: Evidence of both CMV infection and a matching HLA type came from public TCR beta signatures. Study-wide results and limits: HLA-C-restricted CMV clonotypes gave the most frequent clonotype in two of eight donors. Of the TCR beta families, the public ones yielded a cumulative frequency that identified carriers of CMV plus the relevant HLA.

From the reads, TCRdb called clonotypes with MiXCR, one entry per CDR3 protein. This sample has about 60,000 distinct CDR3 sequences, with around 34% found just once. The clonotype originates from a human donor in good health (CMV status not recorded). Some clones in this sample may be carry-over from other donors' samples. What was sequenced was PBMCs, sequenced either directly or after in vitro stimulation (not recorded which). The chain has TRBV6-5 and TRBJ1-1, with D possibly matching TRBD1 (5 bases). CDR3 sequence: CASSYQGWAFF. Written as DNA, the CDR3 is TGTGCCAGCAGTTATCAGGGCTGGGCTTTCTTT.